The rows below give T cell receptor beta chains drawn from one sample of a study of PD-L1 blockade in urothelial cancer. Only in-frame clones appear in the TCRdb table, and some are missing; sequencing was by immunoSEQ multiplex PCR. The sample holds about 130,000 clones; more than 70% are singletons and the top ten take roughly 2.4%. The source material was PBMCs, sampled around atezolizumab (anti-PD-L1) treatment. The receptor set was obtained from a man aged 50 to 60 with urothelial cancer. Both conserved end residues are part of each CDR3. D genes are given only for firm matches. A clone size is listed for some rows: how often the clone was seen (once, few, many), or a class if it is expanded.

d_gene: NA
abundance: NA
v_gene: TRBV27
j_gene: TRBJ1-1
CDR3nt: TGTGCCAGCAGGATCCAGGGCATGAACACTGAAGCTTTCTTT
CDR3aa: CASRIQGMNTEAFF

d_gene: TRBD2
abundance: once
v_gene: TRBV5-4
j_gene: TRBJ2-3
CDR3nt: TGTGCCAGCAGCTTACTAGCGGATACGCAGTATTTT
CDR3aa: CASSLLADTQYF

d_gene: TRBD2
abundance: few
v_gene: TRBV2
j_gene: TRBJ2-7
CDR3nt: TGTGCCAGCAGTGAATCGGGGGGCTCCTACGAGCAGTACTTC
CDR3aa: CASSESGGSYEQYF

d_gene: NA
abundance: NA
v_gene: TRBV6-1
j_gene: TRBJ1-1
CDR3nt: TGTGCCGGACGCCCACAGGGATTGAACACTGAAGCTTTCTTT
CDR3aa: CAGRPQGLNTEAFF

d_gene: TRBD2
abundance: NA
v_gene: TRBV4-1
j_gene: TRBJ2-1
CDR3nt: TGCGCCAGCTCCCCGGGGGGACTAGCGGGAGGGGGCAGCTCCTACAATGAGCAGTTCTTC
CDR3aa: CASSPGGLAGGGSSYNEQFF

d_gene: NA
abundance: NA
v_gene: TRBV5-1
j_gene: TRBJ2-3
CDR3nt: TGCGCCAGCAGTAACCAGGGTGGCACAGATACGCAGTATTTT
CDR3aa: CASSNQGGTDTQYF

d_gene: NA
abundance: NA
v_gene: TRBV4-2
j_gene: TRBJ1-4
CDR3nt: TGTGCCAGCAGCCAAAGCCCACAGGGAGCAACTAATGAAAAACTGTTTTTT
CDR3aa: CASSQSPQGATNEKLFF

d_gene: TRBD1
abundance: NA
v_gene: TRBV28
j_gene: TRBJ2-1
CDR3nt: TGTGCCAGCAGTTTAATAGGACAGGGCTACTTGGAGCAGTTCTTC
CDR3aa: CASSLIGQGYLEQFF

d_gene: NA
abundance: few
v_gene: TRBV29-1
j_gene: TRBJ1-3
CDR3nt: TGCAGCGTAGACATTTCTGGAAACACCATATATTTT
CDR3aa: CSVDISGNTIYF

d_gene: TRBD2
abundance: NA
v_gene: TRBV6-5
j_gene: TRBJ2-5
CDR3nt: TGTGCCAGCAGTTACACGGGACTAGCGGGAGGGGAGACCCAGTACTTC
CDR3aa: CASSYTGLAGGETQYF

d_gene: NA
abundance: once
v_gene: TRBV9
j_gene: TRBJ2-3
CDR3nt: TGTGCCAGCACCGGTCGATTCACAGATACGCAGTATTTT
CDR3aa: CASTGRFTDTQYF

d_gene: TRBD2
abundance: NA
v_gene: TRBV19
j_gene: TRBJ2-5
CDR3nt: TGTGCCAGTAGTCTGGGAGGTAGCGGGACCCAAGAGACCCAGTACTTC
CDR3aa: CASSLGGSGTQETQYF